The subject of this entry is one TCR beta chain. Original processing notes: How many nucleated cells were present was estimated from reference gene primer amplification. TCRdb's copy holds only in-frame clones and misses some; the assay was immunoSEQ multiplex PCR. That table is the source of V, J and clone size, and D and trimming were worked out from the DNA. This sample has 50,000 to 65,000 clones, with approximately 92% found just once. V gave up 1 base and J gave up 4 bases; unmatched junction bases: 7. This CDR3 is 15 amino acids long. Germline V gives CDR1 LGHNA, CDR2 YSLEER. The entry originates in a study of blood T cell repertoires in COVID-19. Study details: Acute and convalescent COVID-19 samples came from the United States, Italy and Spain. T cells, B-cell-depleted T cells, or PBMCs provided the cDNA or gDNA that served as material.

The sample was peripheral blood. This receptor was taken from a human donor in a cohort sampled during active COVID-19. This chain links TRBV4-3 with TRBJ2-7; TRBD2 matches at 7 bases. The DNA for the CDR3 is TGCGCCAGCAGCCAAGGGGGCGCGGGGGATTACGAGCAGTACTTC. Protein sequence: CASSQGGAGDYEQYF.